The 7 T cell receptor beta chains below all came from one sample that was sequenced in a study of CD8+ T cells in alopecia areata. After isolation, RNA underwent reverse transcription to generate cDNA as the sequencing template. Clones were sequenced by immunoSEQ multiplex PCR, and TCRdb holds only the in-frame ones, with some missing. The data contain 140,000 to 150,000 clones, about three fifths of them seen just once; the ten biggest clones take up about 38%. The specimen was CD8+ T cells sorted from blood. These receptors all come from a human donor in good health.

The chain uses TRBV6-4 and TRBJ2-1; 10 nucleotides agree with TRBD2. This CDR3 is built from 15 residues. The V gene's germline CDR1 is MRHNA and CDR2 SNTAGT. V lost 4 bases to trimming and J lost 3 bases; unmatched junction nucleotides: 3. As DNA, the CDR3 is TGTGCCAGCAGTGTAGGGACTAGCGACTACAATGAGCAGTTCTTC. Amino acids: CASSVGTSDYNEQFF.

The CDR3 sequence is CASSSSWTSGSDEQFF. CDR3 DNA: TGTGCCAGCAGCTCGAGCTGGACTAGCGGGTCCGATGAGCAGTTCTTC. This chain connects TRBV9 to TRBJ2-1, with TRBD2 identical over 11 bases. V lost 4 bases to trimming and J lost 8 bases; unmatched junction nucleotides: 11. The CDR3 is 16 residues long. The germline V gene encodes CDR1 SGDLS and CDR2 YYNGEE.

The chain links TRBV29-1 to TRBJ2-1; no clear D gene. The CDR3 covers 11 residues. Germline CDR1 is SQVTM and CDR2 is ANQGSEA. The V gene lost 7 bases and the J gene lost 9 bases, with 13 bases spanning the gap. Here the CDR3 reads CSALKFPEQFF. CDR3 bases: TGCAGCGCCCTAAAATTTCCTGAGCAGTTCTTC.

There are a few counts of this clone. The gene calls are TRBV27 and TRBJ1-2, with D possibly matching TRBD1 (6 bases). The germline V and J ends were trimmed by 5 bases and 4 bases, with 23 bases remaining between them. The CDR3 totals 17 residues. Looked up from germline, CDR1 is MNHEY and CDR2 is SMNVEV (reference sequence). This CDR3 is CASSLGQSMVDFYGYTF. DNA for the CDR3: TGTGCCAGCAGTCTAGGACAGTCGATGGTGGACTTCTATGGCTACACCTTC.

The chain is built from TRBV5-1 and TRBJ1-1; D is unresolved. In germline, CDR1 is SGHRS, CDR2 YFSETQ. The V gene lost 4 bases and the J gene lost 6 bases, with 10 bases spanning the gap. The CDR3 is 12 amino acids. Here the CDR3 reads CASSPSSSEAFF. CDR3 DNA: TGCGCCAGCAGCCCCAGCAGTTCTGAAGCTTTCTTT.

This clone was detected once. The CDR3 sequence: CASSVGDSVGEQYF. In DNA form, the CDR3 reads TGTGCCAGCAGCGTAGGGGACAGCGTCGGGGAGCAGTACTTC. This chain uses TRBV9 with TRBJ2-7; 7 bases align to TRBD1. Per the germline V gene, CDR1 is SGDLS and CDR2 is YYNGEE. With V trimmed by 0 bases and J by 7 bases, 7 bases remained unmatched. This CDR3 is 14 amino acids long. Supplemented by reference TRBV9 and TRBJ2-7, the full variable domain reads DSGVTQTPKHLITATGQRVTLRCSPRSGDLSVYWYQQSLDQGLQFLIQYYNGEERAKGNILERFSAQQFPDLHSELNLSSLELGDSALYFCASSVGDSVGEQYFGPGTRLTVT.

The chain employs TRBV4-1 and TRBJ2-7, with 7 nucleotides matching TRBD2. The CDR3 consists of 14 residues. Looked up from germline, CDR1 is MGHRA and CDR2 is YSYEKL. Germline trimming cut 0 bases from V and 9 bases from J; bases unmatched to any gene: 8. The CDR3 region has the DNA TGCGCCAGCAGCCAAGATTGGGGACTATCCCCGCAGTACTTC. This encodes CASSQDWGLSPQYF.